This TCR beta chain was profiled in a study of blood T cell repertoires in COVID-19. As for the study in general: The samples span acute and convalescent COVID-19 from the United States, Italy and Spain.

V lost 6 bases and J lost 2; bases outside the gene matches: 9. Germline lookup yields CDR1 KGHDR and CDR2 SFDVKD. This CDR3 has 17 amino acids. Repertoires were generated with immunoSEQ multiplex PCR, while TCRdb's copy carries only in-frame clones and drops some. The sample gives about 350,000 clones, roughly 86% of which show up once; 9.9% is in the top ten. This rearrangement joins TRBV24-1 to TRBJ1-3; 10 bases align to TRBD1. Sequencing was carried out using peripheral blood. The clonotype comes from a man aged 30 to 39 with COVID-19, enrolled during active disease. The CDR3 spells CATSRIRDRGAGNTIYF. DNA of the CDR3: TGTGCCACCAGTCGAATTCGGGACAGGGGTGCTGGAAACACCATATATTTT.